This T cell receptor beta chain was captured by sequencing in a study of shared clonotypes between healthy human individuals. Under the authors' procedure: ImmunoSEQ junction-only sequences lacked quality scores, so their filtering differed. The repertoire was sequenced with immunoSEQ multiplex PCR; TCRdb's copy has only in-frame clones and lacks some. V, J and clone size are taken as reported in that table, and D and trimming were inferred from the DNA itself. The sample contains roughly 1,000,000 clones, approximately 80% of which appear only once. The CDR3 extends over 14 amino acids. V was cut by 5 bases and J by 1 base, with 11 bases left in between. The germline V gene has CDR1 SGHNT and CDR2 YENEEA.

The sequence came from a man younger than 35 in good health. Some clones in this sample may be carry-over from other donors' samples. The sample comprised memory CD4+ T cells from PBMCs. Sample subset: CD45RA-negative fraction. V gene TRBV11-3 combines with J gene TRBJ1-1, with D unresolved. CDR3 sequence: CASSPTSGNTEAFF. The CDR3 DNA is TGTGCCAGCAGCCCCACCTCGGGGAACACTGAAGCTTTCTTT. The variable domain in full, completed from reference TRBV11-3 and TRBJ1-1, reads EAGVVQSPRYKIIEKKQPVAFWCNPISGHNTLYWYLQNLGQGPELLIRYENEEAVDDSQLPKDRFSAERLKGVDSTLKIQPAELGDSAVYLCASSPTSGNTEAFFGQGTRLTVV.